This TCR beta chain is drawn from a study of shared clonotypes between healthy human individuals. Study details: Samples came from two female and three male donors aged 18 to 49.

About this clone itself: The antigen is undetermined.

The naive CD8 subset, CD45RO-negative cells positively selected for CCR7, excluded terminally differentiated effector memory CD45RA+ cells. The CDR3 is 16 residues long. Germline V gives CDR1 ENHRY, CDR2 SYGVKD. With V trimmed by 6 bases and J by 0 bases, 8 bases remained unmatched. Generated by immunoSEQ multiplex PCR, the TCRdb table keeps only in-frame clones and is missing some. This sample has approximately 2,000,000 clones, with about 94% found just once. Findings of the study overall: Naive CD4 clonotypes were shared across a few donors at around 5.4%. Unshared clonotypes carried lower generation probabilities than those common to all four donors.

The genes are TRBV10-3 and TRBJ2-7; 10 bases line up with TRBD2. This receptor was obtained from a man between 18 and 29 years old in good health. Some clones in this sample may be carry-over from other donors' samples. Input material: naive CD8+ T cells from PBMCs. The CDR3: CAIRRTSGKTSYEQYF. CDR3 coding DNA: TGTGCCATCAGGAGGACTAGCGGTAAAACCTCCTACGAGCAGTACTTC.